The entry that follows covers one T cell receptor beta chain sequence. Its antigen is currently unknown. Using quantitative 5'-RACE with molecular barcodes, the authors made TCR beta libraries. TCRdb re-called the 5' RACE reads through MiXCR, storing one row per CDR3 protein. The sample includes roughly 90,000 distinct CDR3 sequences, roughly 9% of them seen just once. The sample comes from a study of CD8 T cells in ankylosing spondylitis. Study-wide findings and caveats: Disease-linked clones bore a CD8+ phenotype, appearing relatively rarely in peripheral blood. Disease-linked clones reportedly showed significant enrichment in matched ankylosing spondylitis synovial fluid. Past studies reported some motif variants in reactive arthritis synovial fluid and blood. A motif of seven or eight highly homologous TCR beta variants was seen as apparently characteristic of ankylosing spondylitis blood.

Germline V gives CDR1 PRHDT, CDR2 FYEKMQ (reference sequence). The junction had 9 bases not matched to a gene; V was cut back by 5 bases and J by 5 bases. This CDR3 is built from 15 residues. The V call is TRBV13, the J call TRBJ2-7; TRBD2 matches at 10 bases. The sequencing sample was made of blood, either unsorted or a sorted T cell fraction (not recorded which). The TCR was taken from a male donor with ankylosing spondylitis. The CDR3 loop reads CASSRGEREGNEQYV. In nucleotides, the CDR3 is TGTGCCAGCAGCCGAGGGGAGCGGGAGGGAAACGAGCAGTACGTC.